This T cell receptor beta chain stems from a study of shared clonotypes between healthy human individuals. As originally analysed: Junction-only sequences without quality scores came from ImmunoSEQ, so filtering differed. Repertoires were generated with immunoSEQ multiplex PCR, while TCRdb's copy carries only in-frame clones and drops some. Clonal size and the V and J genes are those of that table, whereas D and trimming came from the DNA. The table has about 2.3 million clones, over 90% seen once. The CDR3 runs 13 residues. The specimen sequenced was naive CD4+ T cells from PBMCs. Subset reported: CD45RA+ positively selected. This chain links TRBV21-1 with TRBJ2-3; the DNA was not used to check the table's D call, TRBD2. TRBV21-1 is an annotated pseudogene. The TCR was taken from a man between 18 and 29 years old in good health. Some clones in this sample may be carry-over from other donors' samples. In DNA, the CDR3 is TGTGCCAGCAGCACCCGACTCACAGATACGCAGTATTTT. The encoded protein is CASSTRLTDTQYF.